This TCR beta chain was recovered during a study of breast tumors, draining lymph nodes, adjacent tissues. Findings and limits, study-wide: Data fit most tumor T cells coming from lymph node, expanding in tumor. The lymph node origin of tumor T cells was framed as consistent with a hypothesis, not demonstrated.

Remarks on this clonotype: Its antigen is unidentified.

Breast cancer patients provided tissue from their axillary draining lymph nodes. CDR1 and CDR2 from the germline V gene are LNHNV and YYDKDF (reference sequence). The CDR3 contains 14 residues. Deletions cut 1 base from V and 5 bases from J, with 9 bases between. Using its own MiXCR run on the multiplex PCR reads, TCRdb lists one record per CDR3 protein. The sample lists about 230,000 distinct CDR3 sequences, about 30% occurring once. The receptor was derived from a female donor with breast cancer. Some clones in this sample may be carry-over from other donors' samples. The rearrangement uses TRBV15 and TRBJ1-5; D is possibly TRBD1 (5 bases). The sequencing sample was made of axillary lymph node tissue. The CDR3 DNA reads TGTGCCACCAGCAGAGTTGGCAGGGATCAGCCCCAGCATTTT. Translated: CATSRVGRDQPQHF.